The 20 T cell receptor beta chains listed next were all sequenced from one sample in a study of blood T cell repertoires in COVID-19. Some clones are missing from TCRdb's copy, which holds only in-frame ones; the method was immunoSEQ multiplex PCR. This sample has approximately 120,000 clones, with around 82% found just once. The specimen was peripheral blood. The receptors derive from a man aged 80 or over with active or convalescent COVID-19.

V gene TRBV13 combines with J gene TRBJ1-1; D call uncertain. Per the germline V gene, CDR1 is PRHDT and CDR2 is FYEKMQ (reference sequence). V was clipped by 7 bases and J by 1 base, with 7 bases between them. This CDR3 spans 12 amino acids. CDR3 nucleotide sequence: TGTGCCAGCACCTCAGAGAACACTGAAGCTTTCTTT. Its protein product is CASTSENTEAFF.

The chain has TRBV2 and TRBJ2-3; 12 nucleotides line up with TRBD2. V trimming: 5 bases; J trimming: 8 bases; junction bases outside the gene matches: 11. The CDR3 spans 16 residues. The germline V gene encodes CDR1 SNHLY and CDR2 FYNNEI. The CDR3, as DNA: TGTGCCAGCAGTTGGCCTAGCGGGGGGGACCGGGTTACGCAGTATTTT. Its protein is CASSWPSGGDRVTQYF.

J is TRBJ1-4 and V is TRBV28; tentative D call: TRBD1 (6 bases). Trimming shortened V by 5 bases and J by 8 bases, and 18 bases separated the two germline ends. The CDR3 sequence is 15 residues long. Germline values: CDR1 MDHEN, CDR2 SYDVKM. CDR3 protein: CASSQNRASKEKLFF. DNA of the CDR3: TGTGCCAGCAGTCAAAACAGGGCCTCAAAGGAAAAACTGTTTTTT.

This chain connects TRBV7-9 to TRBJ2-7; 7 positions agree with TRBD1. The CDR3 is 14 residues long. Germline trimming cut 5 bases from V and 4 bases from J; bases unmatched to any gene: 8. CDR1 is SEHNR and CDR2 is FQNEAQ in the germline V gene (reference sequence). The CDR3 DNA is TGTGCCAGCAGCCCCCGGGACAGACTTTACGAGCAGTACTTC. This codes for CASSPRDRLYEQYF.

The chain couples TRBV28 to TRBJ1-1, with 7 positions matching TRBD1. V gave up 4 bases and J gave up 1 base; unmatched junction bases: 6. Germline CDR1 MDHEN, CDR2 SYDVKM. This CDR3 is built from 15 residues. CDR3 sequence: CASSSRGTGNTEAFF. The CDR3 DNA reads TGTGCCAGCAGTTCCAGGGGGACGGGGAACACTGAAGCTTTCTTT.

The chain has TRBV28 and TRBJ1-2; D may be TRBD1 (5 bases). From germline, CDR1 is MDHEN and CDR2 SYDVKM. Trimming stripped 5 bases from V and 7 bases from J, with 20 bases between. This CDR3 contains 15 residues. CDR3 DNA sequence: TGTGCCAGCAGTGGTGGGGGTTCCGGAGGGAGTGGCTACACCTTC. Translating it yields CASSGGGSGGSGYTF.

The CDR3 sequence: CASSEFERGAPDQETQYF. In DNA form, the CDR3 reads TGTGCCAGCAGTGAGTTCGAGCGGGGGGCCCCAGACCAAGAGACCCAGTACTTC. This chain uses TRBV6-1 with TRBJ2-5; 9 bases are a match to TRBD2. The CDR3 has 18 amino acids. V was pared by 3 bases and J by 0 bases, with 11 bases of the junction left unmatched. The germline V gene encodes CDR1 MNHNS and CDR2 SASEGT.

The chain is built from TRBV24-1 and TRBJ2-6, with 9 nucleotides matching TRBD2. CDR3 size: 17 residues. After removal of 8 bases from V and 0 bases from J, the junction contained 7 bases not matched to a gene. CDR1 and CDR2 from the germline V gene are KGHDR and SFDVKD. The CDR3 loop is CATTASGVSSGANVLTF. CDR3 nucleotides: TGTGCCACCACAGCTAGCGGGGTTTCCTCTGGGGCCAACGTCCTGACTTTC.

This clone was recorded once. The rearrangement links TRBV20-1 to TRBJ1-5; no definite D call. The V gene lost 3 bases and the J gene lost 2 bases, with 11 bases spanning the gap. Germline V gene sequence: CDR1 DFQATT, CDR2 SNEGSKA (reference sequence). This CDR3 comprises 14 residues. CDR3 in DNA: TGCAGTGCTAGTGGCCACGGGGGCAATCAGCCCCAGCATTTT. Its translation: CSASGHGGNQPQHF.

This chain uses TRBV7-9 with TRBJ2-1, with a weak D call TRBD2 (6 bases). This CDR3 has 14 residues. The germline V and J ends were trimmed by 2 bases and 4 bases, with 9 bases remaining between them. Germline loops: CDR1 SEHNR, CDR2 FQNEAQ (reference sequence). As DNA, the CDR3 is TGTGCCAGCAGCTTATCTAGCGCTTACAATGAGCAGTTCTTC. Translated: CASSLSSAYNEQFF.

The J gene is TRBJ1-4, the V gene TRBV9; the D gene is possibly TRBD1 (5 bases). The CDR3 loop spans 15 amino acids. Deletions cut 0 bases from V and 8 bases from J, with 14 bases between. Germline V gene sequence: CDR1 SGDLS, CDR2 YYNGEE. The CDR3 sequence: CASSVGGRTKEKLFF. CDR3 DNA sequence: TGTGCCAGCAGCGTAGGGGGGAGGACAAAAGAAAAACTGTTTTTT.

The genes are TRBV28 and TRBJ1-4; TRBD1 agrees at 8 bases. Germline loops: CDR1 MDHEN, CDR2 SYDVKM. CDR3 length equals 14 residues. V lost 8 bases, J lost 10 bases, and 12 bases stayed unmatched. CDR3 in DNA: TGTGCCAGCGCTCTAGGGACAGGTAGCCGAAAACTGTTTTTT. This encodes CASALGTGSRKLFF.

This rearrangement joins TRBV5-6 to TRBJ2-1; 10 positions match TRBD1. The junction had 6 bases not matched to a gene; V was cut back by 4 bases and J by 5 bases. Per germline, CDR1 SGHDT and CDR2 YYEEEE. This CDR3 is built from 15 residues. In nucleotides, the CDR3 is TGTGCCAGCAGCAGGGACAGGGGAGTGGACAATGAGCAGTTCTTC. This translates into CASSRDRGVDNEQFF.

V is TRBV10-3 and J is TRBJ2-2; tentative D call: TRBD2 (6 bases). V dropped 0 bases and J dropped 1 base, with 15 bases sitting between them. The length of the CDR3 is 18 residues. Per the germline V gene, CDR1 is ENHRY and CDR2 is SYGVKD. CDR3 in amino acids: CAISESPDSGLNTGELFF. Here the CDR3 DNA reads TGTGCCATCAGTGAGTCCCCCGATAGCGGCTTGAACACCGGGGAGCTGTTTTTT.

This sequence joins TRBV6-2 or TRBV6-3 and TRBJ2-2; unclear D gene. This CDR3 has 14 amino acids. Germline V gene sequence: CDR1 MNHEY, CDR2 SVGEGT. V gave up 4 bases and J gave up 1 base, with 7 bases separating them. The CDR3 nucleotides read TGTGCCAGCAGTTTCCAGCGGAACACCGGGGAGCTGTTTTTT. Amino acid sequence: CASSFQRNTGELFF.

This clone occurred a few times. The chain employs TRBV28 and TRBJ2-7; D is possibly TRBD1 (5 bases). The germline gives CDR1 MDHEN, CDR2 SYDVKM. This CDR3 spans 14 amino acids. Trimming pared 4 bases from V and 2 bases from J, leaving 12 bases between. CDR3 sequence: CASSSSGRAYEQYF. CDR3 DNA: TGTGCCAGCAGTTCCTCAGGGCGCGCCTACGAGCAGTACTTC.

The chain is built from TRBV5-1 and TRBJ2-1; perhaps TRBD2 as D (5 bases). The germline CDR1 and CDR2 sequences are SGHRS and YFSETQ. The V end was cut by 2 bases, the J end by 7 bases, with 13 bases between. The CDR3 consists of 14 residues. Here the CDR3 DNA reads TGCGCCAGCAGCTTTACCCGATCGGGGAATGAGCAGTTCTTC. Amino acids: CASSFTRSGNEQFF.

In DNA, the CDR3 is TGTGCCAGCACCGACAGGAGGAGCTCACCCCTCCACTTT. This sequence encodes CASTDRRSSPLHF. This chain uses TRBV5-6 with TRBJ1-6, with a possible D match to TRBD1 (6 bases). The V gene lost 6 bases and the J gene lost 10 bases, with 14 bases spanning the gap. The CDR3 spans 13 residues. Germline V gene data show CDR1 as SGHDT and CDR2 as YYEEEE. The full variable domain, its missing parts supplied by reference TRBV5-6 and TRBJ1-6, is DAGVTQSPTHLIKTRGQQVTLRCSPKSGHDTVSWYQQALGQGPQFIFQYYEEEERQRGNFPDRFSGHQFPNYSSELNVNALLLGDSALYLCASTDRRSSPLHFGNGTRLTVT.

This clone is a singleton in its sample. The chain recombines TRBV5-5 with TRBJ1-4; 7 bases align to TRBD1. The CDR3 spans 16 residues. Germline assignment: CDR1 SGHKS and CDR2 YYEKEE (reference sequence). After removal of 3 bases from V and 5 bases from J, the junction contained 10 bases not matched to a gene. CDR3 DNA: TGTGCCAGCAGCTCAGCCCCGGGACAGAAAAATGAAAAACTGTTTTTT. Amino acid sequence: CASSSAPGQKNEKLFF.

The CDR3 sequence: CASSSNQETQYF. The CDR3 bases are TGTGCCAGCAGTTCCAACCAAGAGACCCAGTACTTC. The chain combines TRBV12-3 or TRBV12-4 with TRBJ2-5; D is unclear. CDR3 length equals 12 residues. The germline V and J ends were trimmed by 4 bases and 0 bases, with 3 bases remaining between them.